A single sample is the source of the 15 T cell receptor beta chains below, sequenced in a study of T-cell memory formation after mild COVID-19. TCRdb passed the 5' RACE reads through MiXCR, listing each CDR3 protein once. This sample has 400,000 to 500,000 distinct CDR3 sequences, with 24% found just once. What was sequenced was PBMCs or a T cell subset sorted from them (not recorded which). These receptors all come from an adult woman who had mild COVID-19 (a few samples of this study predate the infection). Cell type and time point are not known.

This chain uses TRBV12-3 or TRBV12-4 with TRBJ1-3; D gene ambiguous. Trimming pared 6 bases from V and 4 bases from J, leaving 7 bases between. The CDR3 has 12 amino acids. Here the CDR3 DNA reads TGTGCCAGCAGATTCGAGGGAAACACCATATATTTT. Its translation: CASRFEGNTIYF.

This clonotype was observed a few times. CDR3 loop: CASSPDRLGSYNEQFF. The CDR3 coding sequence is TGTGCCAGCAGCCCGGACCGCCTGGGCTCCTACAATGAGCAGTTCTTC. The chain combines TRBV7-6 with TRBJ2-1; D gene ambiguous. Germline CDR1 reads SGHVS; CDR2 reads FNYEAQ. The CDR3 loop spans 16 amino acids. Trimming took off 5 bases at V and 0 bases at J, with 14 bases between the two ends.

This clonotype was seen a few times. The chain joins TRBV7-9 to TRBJ2-7; tentative D call: TRBD1 (5 bases). The CDR3 runs to 17 residues. Germline V gene lookup returns CDR1 SEHNR and CDR2 FQNEAQ (reference sequence). Trimming stripped 5 bases from V and 3 bases from J, with 23 bases between. This CDR3 is CASSQSFRGHNYYEQYF. In nucleotides, the CDR3 is TGTGCCAGCAGCCAATCGTTTAGAGGACACAATTACTACGAGCAGTACTTC.

This clonotype was observed a few times. The chain combines TRBV12-3 or TRBV12-4 with TRBJ1-6; 8 bases align to TRBD1. Losses at the gene ends were 4 bases for V and 9 bases for J; bases not matched to a gene: 2. This CDR3 has 13 amino acids. CDR3 coding DNA: TGTGCCAGCAGTTCGGACAGGGCTTCACCCCTCCACTTT. Its translation is CASSSDRASPLHF.

The chain uses TRBV3-1 and TRBJ1-3; D perhaps matches TRBD1 (6 bases). Looked up from germline, CDR1 is LGHDT and CDR2 is YNNKEL (reference sequence). The CDR3 extends over 16 amino acids. With 0 bases removed from V and 0 bases from J, the gap between germline ends came to 9 bases. The CDR3: CASSQDRTASGNTIYF. DNA of the CDR3: TGTGCCAGCAGCCAAGATCGGACAGCCTCTGGAAACACCATATATTTT. Combining the CDR3 with reference TRBV3-1 and TRBJ1-3 gives the whole variable domain DTAVSQTPKYLVTQMGNDKSIKCEQNLGHDTMYWYKQDSKKFLKIMFSYNNKELIINETVPNRFSPKSPDKAHLNLHINSLELGDSAVYFCASSQDRTASGNTIYFGEGSWLTVV.

The CDR3, as DNA: TGTGCCTGGAGCCCAACACGGATGACAGATACGCAGTATTTT. Its translation: CAWSPTRMTDTQYF. This chain connects TRBV30 to TRBJ2-3; D uncertain. The CDR3 has 14 amino acids. CDR1 is GTSNPN and CDR2 is SVGIG in the germline V gene (reference sequence). V lost 3 bases to trimming and J lost 3 bases, with 13 bases between them. The full variable domain, with the rest looked up from reference TRBV30 and TRBJ2-3, is SQTIHQWPATLVQPVGSPLSLECTVEGTSNPNLYWYRQAAGRGLQLLFYSVGIGQISSEVPQNLSASRPQDRQFILSSKKLLLSDSGFYLCAWSPTRMTDTQYFGPGTRLTVL.

The genes are TRBV6-4 and TRBJ2-1; 10 bases agree with TRBD2. This CDR3 contains 15 residues. Germline V gene data show CDR1 as MRHNA and CDR2 as SNTAGT. Trimming took 4 bases from V and 7 from J; bases not matched to a gene: 7. CDR3 sequence: CASSVAAGGQNEQFF. The CDR3 bases are TGTGCCAGCAGTGTGGCAGCGGGAGGGCAAAATGAGCAGTTCTTC.

CDR3 sequence (DNA): TGTGCCAGCCGCTGGACCAGGGGTAACACCGGGGAGCTGTTTTTT. This codes for CASRWTRGNTGELFF. This chain uses TRBV12-3 or TRBV12-4 with TRBJ2-2; tentative D call: TRBD1 (6 bases). CDR3 length equals 15 residues. V was clipped by 8 bases and J by 2 bases, with 15 bases between them.

V and J are TRBV12-5 and TRBJ2-1; D possibly corresponds to TRBD2 (6 bases). The germline CDR1 and CDR2 sequences are LGHNT and FRNRAP. V was trimmed by 1 base and J by 3 bases, leaving 13 bases between them. This CDR3 comprises 16 residues. CDR3 sequence reads: CASGLAGWGDYNEQFF. The DNA for the CDR3 is TGTGCTAGTGGTTTGGCTGGCTGGGGGGACTACAATGAGCAGTTCTTC.

The table lists this clonotype with a count of one. The chain couples TRBV5-1 to TRBJ2-2; no clear D gene. V dropped 5 bases and J dropped 4 bases, with 15 bases sitting between them. This CDR3 has 15 residues. Germline V gene lookup returns CDR1 SGHRS and CDR2 YFSETQ. This chain's CDR3 is CASSFRADPTGELFF. The CDR3 DNA reads as TGCGCCAGCAGTTTTCGGGCAGATCCCACCGGGGAGCTGTTTTTT.

This clonotype has only a few counts. The rearrangement uses TRBV6-2 or TRBV6-3 and TRBJ2-7, with 10 bases aligning to TRBD2. CDR1 is MNHEY and CDR2 is SVGEGT in the germline V gene. The ends lost 5 bases at V and 7 bases at J; junction bases unmatched: 11. The CDR3 is 15 residues long. This chain's CDR3 is CASSGLAGVLWEQYF. Written as DNA, the CDR3 is TGTGCCAGCAGTGGGCTAGCGGGGGTCCTGTGGGAGCAGTACTTC.

The gene calls are TRBV7-7 and TRBJ1-1; the D gene is possibly TRBD1 (5 bases). Trimming removed 4 bases from V and 5 bases from J, with 11 bases in between. CDR1 and CDR2 (germline): SSHAT, FNYEAQ (reference sequence). This CDR3 is 13 amino acids long. The CDR3 nucleotides are TGTGCCAGCAGCTCGCGTAGGGGTACTGAAGCTTTCTTT. It is translated as CASSSRRGTEAFF.

The rearrangement uses TRBV6-2 or TRBV6-3 and TRBJ2-3; 12 positions agree with TRBD2. Germline lookup yields CDR1 MNHEY and CDR2 SVGEGT. This CDR3 has 16 residues. Unmatched junction bases numbered 4, after V lost 5 bases and J lost 1 base. As DNA, the CDR3 is TGTGCCAGCAGTCGACTAGCGGGAGTCGGCACAGATACGCAGTATTTT. Amino acid sequence: CASSRLAGVGTDTQYF.

This clonotype was counted a few times. The V and J genes are TRBV30 and TRBJ2-1, with D hard to call. This CDR3 has 12 amino acids. Trimming stripped 5 bases from V and 10 bases from J, with 15 bases between. Germline lookup yields CDR1 GTSNPN and CDR2 SVGIG (reference sequence). The CDR3 coding sequence is TGTGCCTGGGATTTAGTGGGCATGGAGCAGTTCTTC. Translation: CAWDLVGMEQFF.

Ten or more counts support this clonotype. The V and J genes are TRBV6-2 or TRBV6-3 and TRBJ2-7; D is undetermined. There are 11 residues in the CDR3. Germline CDR1 and CDR2: MNHEY and SVGEGT. The V and J ends lost 8 bases and 0 bases respectively, with 5 bases between them. DNA for the CDR3: TGTGCCAGCCGTTTCTCCTACGAGCAGTACTTC. Translated, it gives CASRFSYEQYF.